This T cell receptor beta chain was identified in a study of blood T cells in healthy people across ages. Study-level findings and limits: The authors considered diversity estimates from one million T cells to be underestimates.

The CDR3 contains 14 residues. Germline V gives CDR1 SNHLY, CDR2 FYNNEI. The V and J ends lost 5 bases and 4 bases, in that order; junction bases with no gene match: 7. Primed by a sample-barcoded 5' primer and a J-beta primer mix, a second PCR proceeded for roughly 7 to 11 cycles. MiXCR was run by TCRdb on the 5' RACE reads, yielding one entry per CDR3 protein. The data contain roughly 700,000 distinct CDR3 sequences, about 52% of them seen just once; the ten biggest clones take up about a third. Turning to this clonotype: Its specificity is not known.

This clonotype originated in a woman in her sixties in good health. Sequenced sample: blood. The J gene is TRBJ2-5, the V gene TRBV2; TRBD2 matches 7 bases. The CDR3 bases are TGTGCCAGCAGTACGCTGACTAGCCGAGAGACCCAGTACTTC. It encodes CASSTLTSRETQYF.